The 16 T cell receptor beta chains in this list originate from one sample, sequenced in a study of blood T cell repertoires in COVID-19. Profiling relied on immunoSEQ multiplex PCR, and the TCRdb table lists in-frame clones only, not all of them. The profile covers 140,000 or so clones, with about four fifths appearing a single time and less than 4% taken by the ten largest. Sequencing used PBMCs or T cells enriched from blood (not recorded which). The source is a woman between 50 and 59 years old with acute COVID-19.

The V call is TRBV7-5, the J call TRBJ1-2; TRBD1 reflects the table's D call only, with no check against the DNA. TRBV7-5 constitutes a pseudogene. The CDR3 covers 19 residues. The DNA for the CDR3 is TGTGTCAGAAGCTTGCCTCCTTTACCAGCAGGACAGGGGCACTTAGGCTACACCTTC. Its protein is CVRSLPPLPAGQGHLGYTF.

The rearrangement joins TRBV7-6 to TRBJ2-3, with TRBD1 matching over 9 bases. Germline values: CDR1 SGHVS, CDR2 FNYEAQ. The CDR3 sequence is 15 residues long. V lost 4 bases, J lost 4 bases, and 6 bases stayed unmatched. The CDR3 coding sequence is TGTGCCAGCAGCTCGGGACAGGGATCCGCAGATACGCAGTATTTT. Translation gives CASSSGQGSADTQYF.

The V gene is TRBV15, the J gene TRBJ2-5; 8 bases fit TRBD2. Germline V gives CDR1 LNHNV, CDR2 YYDKDF (reference sequence). This CDR3 comprises 15 residues. The V segment lost 1 base and the J segment 2 bases; nucleotides outside the gene matches: 3. CDR3 sequence reads: CATSRGSGEQETQYF. DNA for the CDR3: TGTGCCACCAGCAGAGGTAGCGGGGAACAAGAGACCCAGTACTTC.

The V gene is TRBV11-2, the J gene TRBJ2-7; TRBD1 is a possible D gene (6 bases). The germline CDR1 and CDR2 sequences are SGHAT and FQNNGV. Trimming removed 1 base at V and 2 bases at J, with 9 bases between. The CDR3 extends over 14 amino acids. CDR3 DNA: TGTGCCAGCAGCTTAGCTGGACAGACCTACGAGCAGTACTTC. It translates to CASSLAGQTYEQYF.

This chain connects TRBV3-1 (or the pseudogene TRBV3-2) to TRBJ2-1; TRBD2 matches 11 bases. J lost 8 bases, V lost 3 bases, and 12 bases had no gene match. CDR1 is LGHDT, CDR2 YNNKEL, per germline (reference sequence). The CDR3 spans 17 residues. The CDR3 loop reads CASSHVAGTSGTDEQFF. The DNA of the CDR3 is TGTGCCAGCAGCCATGTCGCCGGGACTAGCGGTACCGATGAGCAGTTCTTC.

The gene calls are TRBV5-5 and TRBJ2-7; D might be TRBD1 (6 bases). Germline CDR1 and CDR2: SGHKS and YYEKEE (reference sequence). V lost 5 bases to trimming and J lost 4 bases, with 13 bases between them. CDR3 size: 13 residues. The CDR3 is CASRHDRLYEQYF. CDR3 sequence (DNA): TGTGCCAGCAGACATGACAGGCTATACGAGCAGTACTTC.

The genes are TRBV10-2 and TRBJ1-5; D is unclear. Trimming left V 0 bases short and J 3 bases short, with 9 bases between. The CDR3 length is 15 residues. The germline V gene has CDR1 WSHSY and CDR2 SAAADI. CDR3 nucleotides: TGCGCCAGCAGTGAGTCGGTGGCAGACAATCAGCCCCAGCATTTT. Its protein is CASSESVADNQPQHF.

The chain couples TRBV27 to TRBJ1-2, with 9 bases matching TRBD1. The germline V gene encodes CDR1 MNHEY and CDR2 SMNVEV (reference sequence). Trimming took 5 bases from V and 7 from J; bases not matched to a gene: 11. This CDR3 has 15 residues. CDR3 sequence reads: CASSGRGQGGVGYTF. Written as DNA, the CDR3 is TGTGCCAGCAGTGGAAGGGGACAGGGCGGGGTTGGCTACACCTTC.

The rearrangement links TRBV14 to TRBJ2-7; TRBD2 agrees at 13 bases. Germline V gene data show CDR1 as SGHDN and CDR2 as FVKESK. V was pared by 4 bases and J by 7 bases, with 7 bases of the junction left unmatched. This CDR3 spans 15 amino acids. As DNA, the CDR3 is TGTGCCAGCAGCCCCGGACTAGCGGGAGAGTATGAGCAGTACTTC. Translated: CASSPGLAGEYEQYF.

This sequence joins TRBV11-2 and TRBJ1-3; 8 bases agree with TRBD1. The CDR3 is 17 amino acids. The germline V gene has CDR1 SGHAT and CDR2 FQNNGV. V gave up 5 bases and J gave up 0 bases; unmatched junction bases: 9. The chain's CDR3 is CASSPRTGTGSGNTIYF. The CDR3 bases are TGTGCCAGCAGCCCTCGGACAGGGACAGGCTCTGGAAACACCATATATTTT.

This clone has a single count. V gene TRBV27 combines with J gene TRBJ1-5; D is unresolved. V was shortened by 5 bases and J by 4 bases, with 9 bases between the two germline ends. CDR1 and CDR2 (germline): MNHEY, SMNVEV (reference sequence). The CDR3 loop spans 13 amino acids. The CDR3 reads CASSLMRNQPQHF. The CDR3 nucleotides read TGTGCCAGCAGTCTAATGAGAAATCAGCCCCAGCATTTT.

V is TRBV19 and J is TRBJ2-1, with 7 bases identical to TRBD2. Trimming at V came to 6 bases and at J to 4 bases, leaving 9 bases not matched to a gene. This CDR3 contains 15 residues. Germline CDR1 is LNHDA and CDR2 is SQIVND (reference sequence). The CDR3, as DNA: TGTGCCAGTAGACGTCCTAGCGGTGCATACAATGAGCAGTTCTTC. This codes for CASRRPSGAYNEQFF.

This sequence joins TRBV5-4 and TRBJ2-2; D might be TRBD2 (6 bases). The germline V and J ends were trimmed by 6 bases and 0 bases, with 15 bases remaining between them. This CDR3 contains 16 residues. Germline loops: CDR1 SGHNT, CDR2 YYREEE (reference sequence). CDR3 nucleotides: TGTGCCAGCATTACCCGGACTACCGCGAACACCGGGGAGCTGTTTTTT. Its protein product is CASITRTTANTGELFF.

This chain uses TRBV30 with TRBJ1-1; weak D call: TRBD1 (5 bases). From germline, CDR1 is GTSNPN and CDR2 SVGIG (reference sequence). V lost 2 bases, J lost 1 base, and 14 bases lay in between. This CDR3 spans 15 amino acids. CDR3 residues: CAWSSSNQGNTEAFF. Here the CDR3 DNA reads TGTGCCTGGAGTTCATCGAATCAGGGGAACACTGAAGCTTTCTTT.

V is TRBV5-4 and J is TRBJ1-3; 10 bases are a match to TRBD1. The junction had 7 bases not matched to a gene; V was cut back by 4 bases and J by 6 bases. This CDR3 has 15 residues. Germline CDR1 SGHNT, CDR2 YYREEE (reference sequence). In DNA form, the CDR3 reads TGTGCCAGCAGCCCCGGGACAGGGGAAAAAAACACCATATATTTT. This translates into CASSPGTGEKNTIYF.

V and J are TRBV30 and TRBJ2-7, with TRBD2 matching 12 bases. V lost 2 bases to trimming and J lost 4 bases; unmatched junction nucleotides: 21. This CDR3 spans 20 amino acids. Germline CDR1 is GTSNPN and CDR2 is SVGIG (reference sequence). The CDR3 is CAWSQGSGTVTSGRRYEQYF. CDR3 in DNA: TGTGCCTGGAGTCAAGGGTCTGGCACCGTGACTAGCGGGAGACGGTACGAGCAGTACTTC.